This T cell receptor beta chain comes out of a study of blood T cells in healthy people across ages. V trimming: 5 bases; J trimming: 2 bases; junction bases outside the gene matches: 10. Germline V gene lookup returns CDR1 KGHDR and CDR2 SFDVKD. This CDR3 spans 17 amino acids. With a J-beta primer mix and a sample-barcoded 5' primer, a second PCR ran about 7 to 11 cycles. MiXCR, run by TCRdb on the 5' RACE reads, gives a single entry per CDR3 protein. The sample includes 1.5 million to 2 million distinct CDR3 sequences, 39% seen only once; the top ten take about 23%. Each donor's blood draw was approximately 10 milliliters of peripheral blood.

The gene calls are TRBV24-1 and TRBJ2-2; the match to TRBD1 covers 7 bases. Source material: blood. The receptor was isolated from a human donor in good health. CDR3 in amino acids: CATSGTGQKSNTGELFF. The CDR3 DNA is TGTGCCACCAGTGGGACGGGACAGAAATCCAACACCGGGGAGCTGTTTTTT.